Each of the 29 T cell receptor beta chains below was sequenced from the same sample in a study of Ad26.COV2.S vaccination and SARS-CoV-2 variants. Data came from immunoSEQ multiplex PCR; TCRdb stores just in-frame clones and leaves some out. The sample holds some 250,000 clones, roughly 90% seen once. The treatment denotes: approximately 18 received Ad26.COV2.S at low or high dose, single or two shots; a few received placebo; per-sample allocation not given. Collection of samples fell on day 63 after the first vaccine or placebo injection. The sample in question was peripheral blood, obtained in a trial of Ad26.COV2.S vaccine versus placebo. Every receptor here comes from a person between 18 and 65 years old who received the Ad26.COV2.S COVID-19 vaccine or a placebo.

The V and J genes are TRBV11-2 and TRBJ2-1; 8 bases line up with TRBD2. The J segment lost 3 bases and the V segment lost 5 bases, leaving 9 bases of the junction unmatched. The CDR3 is 16 amino acids. CDR1 and CDR2 from the germline V gene are SGHAT and FQNNGV. The CDR3 sequence is CASSPGLADYYNEQFF. CDR3 DNA: TGTGCCAGCAGCCCCGGACTAGCCGATTACTACAATGAGCAGTTCTTC.

The CDR3 coding sequence is TGTGCCAGCATGGAGGGGCCCAATCAGCCCCAGCATTTT. This codes for CASMEGPNQPQHF. The chain couples TRBV27 to TRBJ1-5, with D possibly TRBD1 on 5 matching bases. Germline V CDR1 and CDR2: MNHEY, SMNVEV (reference sequence). This CDR3 has 13 amino acids. The V end was cut by 7 bases, the J end by 3 bases, with 10 bases between.

This chain connects TRBV9 to TRBJ2-3; 8 bases are a match to TRBD1. The germline V gene encodes CDR1 SGDLS and CDR2 YYNGEE. This CDR3 is 15 amino acids long. V trimming: 3 bases; J trimming: 2 bases; junction bases outside the gene matches: 5. CDR3 sequence reads: CASSARQGNTDTQYF. CDR3 in DNA: TGTGCCAGCAGCGCACGACAGGGGAACACAGATACGCAGTATTTT.

The CDR3 nucleotides are TGTGCCAGCAGTTCCCTCTGGACAGGGGACTACAATGAGCAGTTCTTC. Translated, it gives CASSSLWTGDYNEQFF. The rearrangement links TRBV28 to TRBJ2-1, with 9 bases matching TRBD1. This CDR3 has 16 amino acids. Losses at the gene ends were 4 bases for V and 3 bases for J; bases not matched to a gene: 7. CDR1 is MDHEN and CDR2 is SYDVKM in the germline V gene.

This chain links TRBV5-4 with TRBJ1-2; 9 bases line up with TRBD1. After removal of 4 bases from V and 7 bases from J, the junction contained 2 bases not matched to a gene. Germline-derived CDR1 and CDR2 are SGHNT and YYREEE (reference sequence). The CDR3 covers 12 residues. In nucleotides, the CDR3 is TGTGCCAGCAGCCGGGACAGGGCTGGCTACACCTTC. It encodes CASSRDRAGYTF.

The chain is built from TRBV2 and TRBJ1-2; 8 bases are shared with TRBD1. Germline V gene data show CDR1 as SNHLY and CDR2 as FYNNEI. The length of the CDR3 is 14 residues. Trimming at V came to 8 bases and at J to 2 bases, leaving 7 bases not matched to a gene. In nucleotides, the CDR3 is TGTGCCAGCCGCAGGACAGGGATCAACTATGGCTACACCTTC. Its translation is CASRRTGINYGYTF.

This clone was detected only a few times. This chain links TRBV7-9 with TRBJ2-1; D remains unclear. The germline V gene has CDR1 SEHNR and CDR2 FQNEAQ (reference sequence). Between the trimmed V and J ends, which lost 5 bases and 1 base, there was a span of 15 bases. The CDR3 sequence is 16 residues long. CDR3 region: CASSDEELESYNEQFF. The DNA for the CDR3 is TGTGCCAGCAGCGACGAGGAGTTAGAGTCCTACAATGAGCAGTTCTTC.

The chain uses TRBV30 and TRBJ2-7, with 7 bases aligning to TRBD1. This CDR3 is built from 12 residues. V lost 5 bases to trimming and J lost 1 base; unmatched junction nucleotides: 2. In germline, CDR1 is GTSNPN, CDR2 SVGIG (reference sequence). The CDR3 region is CAWRQGSYEQYF. In DNA, the CDR3 is TGTGCCTGGCGACAGGGTTCCTACGAGCAGTACTTC.

The J gene is TRBJ2-3, the V gene TRBV10-3; D is unclear. Trimming took 3 bases from V and 4 from J, leaving 11 bases between them. Germline V gene data show CDR1 as ENHRY and CDR2 as SYGVKD. The CDR3 contains 14 residues. CDR3 sequence (DNA): TGTGCCATCAGTGATTCCGGCATTTCAGATACGCAGTATTTT. It yields the protein CAISDSGISDTQYF.

The chain employs TRBV30 and TRBJ2-1; TRBD2 aligns across 13 bases. Germline CDR1 GTSNPN, CDR2 SVGIG (reference sequence). The ends lost 4 bases at V and 9 bases at J; junction bases unmatched: 12. The CDR3 sequence is 16 residues long. The CDR3 loop reads CAWNYRTSGRLREQFF. The CDR3 bases are TGTGCCTGGAACTACAGGACTAGCGGGAGACTACGTGAGCAGTTCTTC.

The V gene is TRBV7-9, the J gene TRBJ1-2, with 8 bases identical to TRBD1. Germline V lookup: CDR1 SEHNR, CDR2 FQNEAQ (reference sequence). CDR3 size: 14 residues. The ends lost 4 bases at V and 4 bases at J; junction bases unmatched: 5. The CDR3 DNA reads TGTGCCAGCAGCTCAGGGGGCGCGCCCTATGGCTACACCTTC. Amino acid sequence: CASSSGGAPYGYTF.

The J gene is TRBJ2-6, the V gene TRBV4-1, with D perhaps TRBD1 (5 bases). The CDR3 loop spans 16 amino acids. Germline V gene lookup returns CDR1 MGHRA and CDR2 YSYEKL. V dropped 0 bases and J dropped 4 bases, with 10 bases sitting between them. The CDR3 DNA is TGCGCCAGCAGCCAAGACAGGGCAACAGGGGCCAACGTCCTGACTTTC. Translation gives CASSQDRATGANVLTF.

This chain links TRBV19 with TRBJ2-5; the match to TRBD2 covers 10 bases. The germline V gene has CDR1 LNHDA and CDR2 SQIVND (reference sequence). The CDR3 runs to 15 residues. Trimming took 3 bases from V and 5 from J; bases not matched to a gene: 6. CDR3 in amino acids: CASSMSSGGGETQYF. CDR3 sequence (DNA): TGTGCCAGTAGTATGTCTAGCGGGGGCGGGGAGACCCAGTACTTC.

The chain links TRBV6-2 or TRBV6-3 to TRBJ2-2; the match to TRBD2 covers 9 bases. Trimming took 0 bases from V and 0 from J; bases not matched to a gene: 8. The germline V gene encodes CDR1 MNHEY and CDR2 SVGEGT. The CDR3 runs to 19 residues. In DNA, the CDR3 is TGTGCCAGCAGTTACTCGTTTCTTCTAGCGGGACCGAACACCGGGGAGCTGTTTTTT. This translates into CASSYSFLLAGPNTGELFF.

The chain links TRBV5-8 to TRBJ1-5, with 7 bases lining up with TRBD1. The germline gives CDR1 SGHTS, CDR2 YDEGEE. V shed 4 bases, J shed 3 bases, and the junction held 10 bases outside the gene matches. The CDR3 contains 16 residues. The CDR3 protein is CASSKSTGAYNQPQHF. The CDR3 nucleotides read TGTGCCAGCAGCAAGTCAACAGGGGCTTACAATCAGCCCCAGCATTTT.

The chain joins TRBV5-4 to TRBJ1-3; D ambiguous. The V and J ends lost 0 bases and 0 bases respectively, with 13 bases between them. CDR1 and CDR2 from the germline V gene are SGHNT and YYREEE (reference sequence). CDR3 length equals 17 residues. CDR3 sequence (DNA): TGTGCCAGCAGCTTGGGTGCGGGTTTTGACTCTGGAAACACCATATATTTT. Protein product: CASSLGAGFDSGNTIYF. Using reference TRBV5-4 and TRBJ1-3 for the parts outside the CDR3, the full variable domain is ETGVTQSPTHLIKTRGQQVTLRCSSQSGHNTVSWYQQALGQGPQFIFQYYREEENGRGNFPPRFSGLQFPNYSSELNVNALELDDSALYLCASSLGAGFDSGNTIYFGEGSWLTVV.

The chain links TRBV11-2 to TRBJ2-5; 7 bases are shared with TRBD1. The CDR3 consists of 18 residues. Germline V gives CDR1 SGHAT, CDR2 FQNNGV. With V trimmed by 5 bases and J by 10 bases, 25 bases remained unmatched. CDR3 nucleotide sequence: TGTGCCAGCAGCCCCCCGCTTTCGTGGGGACAGCCCCGGTGGGGCCAGTACTTC. Protein: CASSPPLSWGQPRWGQYF.

CDR3 in amino acids: CASSLGDREGNEQYF. CDR3 sequence (DNA): TGTGCCAGCAGCTTAGGGGACAGGGAGGGAAACGAGCAGTACTTC. The rearrangement uses TRBV11-3 and TRBJ2-7, with TRBD1 matching over 9 bases. There are 15 residues in the CDR3. The V segment lost 1 base and the J segment 5 bases; nucleotides outside the gene matches: 6. Germline CDR1 reads SGHNT; CDR2 reads YENEEA.

The chain joins TRBV11-1 to TRBJ2-3; TRBD1 matches 7 bases. V dropped 1 base and J dropped 5; count of bases not matched to a gene: 3. The CDR3 runs 14 residues. Germline V CDR1 and CDR2: SGHAT, FQDESV (reference sequence). In DNA form, the CDR3 reads TGTGCCAGCAGCTTAGGACAGGGCGAAGATACGCAGTATTTT. Amino acid sequence: CASSLGQGEDTQYF.

The J gene is TRBJ1-6, the V gene TRBV5-8, with 9 bases identical to TRBD1. Unmatched junction bases numbered 4, after V lost 5 bases and J lost 10 bases. Germline assignment: CDR1 SGHTS and CDR2 YDEGEE. The length of the CDR3 is 13 residues. The CDR3 DNA follows: TGTGCCAGCAGAGACAGGGGGAGGTCACCCCTCCACTTT. It specifies CASRDRGRSPLHF. Full variable domain (rest looked up from reference TRBV5-8 and TRBJ1-6): EAGVTQSPTHLIKTRGQQATLRCSPISGHTSVYWYQQALGLGLQFLLWYDEGEERNRGNFPPRFSGRQFPNYSSELNVNALELEDSALYLCASRDRGRSPLHFGNGTRLTVT.

The chain joins TRBV27 to TRBJ2-3; maybe TRBD1 (5 bases). V was pared by 11 bases and J by 1 base, with 10 bases between. The germline CDR1 and CDR2 sequences are MNHEY and SMNVEV (reference sequence). The CDR3 totals 12 residues. CDR3 sequence reads: CASLGRTDTQYF. The CDR3 DNA reads as TGTGCCTCCCTGGGGCGCACAGATACGCAGTATTTT.

The J gene is TRBJ1-3, the V gene TRBV6-6; TRBD1 matches at 8 bases. Germline V gives CDR1 MNHNY, CDR2 SVGAGI (reference sequence). CDR3 length: 15 residues. Trimming removed 3 bases from V and 2 bases from J; junction bases left unmatched: 3. CDR3 protein: CASSYATGAGNTIYF. As DNA, the CDR3 is TGTGCCAGCAGTTATGCGACAGGGGCTGGAAACACCATATATTTT.

The genes are TRBV13 and TRBJ1-1; 11 positions match TRBD1. The CDR3 runs to 16 residues. Trimming at V came to 3 bases and at J to 4 bases, leaving 7 bases not matched to a gene. Germline CDR1 PRHDT, CDR2 FYEKMQ (reference sequence). This chain's CDR3 is CASSLDRGLLATEAFF. Here the CDR3 DNA reads TGTGCCAGCAGCTTGGACAGGGGGCTTTTGGCCACTGAAGCTTTCTTT. The variable domain in full, completed from reference TRBV13 and TRBJ1-1, reads AAGVIQSPRHLIKEKRETATLKCYPIPRHDTVYWYQQGPGQDPQFLISFYEKMQSDKGSIPDRFSAQQFSDYHSELNMSSLELGDSALYFCASSLDRGLLATEAFFGQGTRLTVV.

The CDR3 nucleotides are TGCAGCGTTAGCGGAGGCTCCTACAATGAGCAGTTCTTC. Translation: CSVSGGSYNEQFF. This sequence joins TRBV29-1 and TRBJ2-1, with D perhaps matching TRBD2 (5 bases). In germline, CDR1 is SQVTM, CDR2 ANQGSEA. The V end lost 5 bases, the J end lost 0 bases, and 8 bases lay between the germline ends. The CDR3 sequence is 13 residues long.

This chain joins TRBV30 and TRBJ2-7; no definite D call. The CDR3 length is 12 residues. Germline CDR1 is GTSNPN and CDR2 is SVGIG (reference sequence). Trimming removed 2 bases at V and 3 bases at J, with 8 bases between. Written as DNA, the CDR3 is TGTGCCTGGAGTCGCAGCGACTACGAGCAGTACTTC. This encodes CAWSRSDYEQYF.

CDR3 amino acids: CASSQDGLMNTEAFF. The CDR3 coding sequence is TGTGCCAGCAGCCAAGACGGCCTAATGAACACTGAAGCTTTCTTT. This chain links TRBV3-1 (or the pseudogene TRBV3-2) with TRBJ1-1; D is ambiguous. The CDR3 length is 15 residues. From germline, CDR1 is LGHDT and CDR2 YNNKEL (reference sequence). Trimming removed 0 bases from V and 0 bases from J, with 8 bases in between.

In its sample, this clone was seen a few times. This chain uses TRBV7-6 with TRBJ1-5, with a weak D call TRBD1 (6 bases). Germline V gene sequence: CDR1 SGHVS, CDR2 FNYEAQ. This CDR3 has 15 residues. The V and J ends lost 5 bases and 0 bases respectively, with 11 bases between them. The CDR3 sequence is CASSLGQHSNQPQHF. The CDR3, as DNA: TGTGCCAGCAGCCTCGGACAGCATAGCAATCAGCCCCAGCATTTT. The full variable domain, rest sourced from reference TRBV7-6 and TRBJ1-5, is GAGVSQSPRYKVTKRGQDVALRCDPISGHVSLYWYRQALGQGPEFLTYFNYEAQQDKSGLPNDRFSAERPEGSISTLTIQRTEQRDSAMYRCASSLGQHSNQPQHFGDGTRLSIL.

This clone was counted only a few times. The gene calls are TRBV4-2 and TRBJ1-5; D gene unclear. Per the germline V gene, CDR1 is LGHNA and CDR2 is YNFKEQ. The CDR3 runs 14 residues. The ends were cut back, 3 bases at V and 5 bases at J, with 11 bases in the middle. CDR3 nucleotides: TGTGCCAGCAGCCAGGCAAGTAACTATCAGCCCCAGCATTTT. Translated: CASSQASNYQPQHF.

In regard to this clone: The same CDR3 can be traced to other DNA sequences in this sample. The chain joins TRBV9 to TRBJ1-5; D unclear. This CDR3 spans 15 amino acids. Deletions cut 0 bases from V and 0 bases from J, with 7 bases between. CDR1 is SGDLS and CDR2 is YYNGEE in the germline V gene. In nucleotides, the CDR3 is TGTGCCAGCAGCGTAGAAGGCAATAGCAATCAGCCCCAGCATTTT. Its translation: CASSVEGNSNQPQHF.